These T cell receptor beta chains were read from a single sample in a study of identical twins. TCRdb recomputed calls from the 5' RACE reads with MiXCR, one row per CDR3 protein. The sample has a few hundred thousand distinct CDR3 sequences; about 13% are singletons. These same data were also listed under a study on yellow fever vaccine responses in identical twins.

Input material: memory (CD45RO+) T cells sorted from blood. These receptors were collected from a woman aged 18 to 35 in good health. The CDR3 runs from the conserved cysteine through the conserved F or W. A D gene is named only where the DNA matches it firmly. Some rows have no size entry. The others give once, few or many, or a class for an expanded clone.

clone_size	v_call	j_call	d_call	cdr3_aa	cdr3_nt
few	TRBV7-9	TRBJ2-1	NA	CASSPQGRTTYNEQFF	TGTGCCAGCAGCCCCCAAGGGAGGACCACCTACAATGAGCAGTTCTTC
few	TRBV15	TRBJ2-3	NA	CATRQGHTNTDTQYF	TGTGCCACCAGACAAGGACACACCAACACAGATACGCAGTATTTT
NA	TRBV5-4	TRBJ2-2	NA	CASSFPRVGAGYNTGELFF	TGTGCCAGCAGCTTCCCCAGAGTTGGGGCAGGGTATAACACCGGGGAGCTGTTTTTT
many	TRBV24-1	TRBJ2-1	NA	CATSDGYNEQFF	TGTGCCACCAGTGATGGGTACAATGAGCAGTTCTTC
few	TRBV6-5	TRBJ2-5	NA	CASSSQRQVVETQYF	TGTGCCAGCAGTTCCCAAAGACAGGTCGTGGAGACCCAGTACTTC
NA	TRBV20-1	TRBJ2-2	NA	CSARRGEVGELFF	TGCAGTGCTAGACGGGGAGAAGTGGGGGAGCTGTTTTTT
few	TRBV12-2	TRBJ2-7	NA	CASRLVKTGGRRDEQYF	TGTGCAAGTCGCTTAGTGAAGACAGGCGGGAGGCGGGACGAGCAGTACTTC
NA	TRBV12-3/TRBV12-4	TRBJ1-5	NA	CASTRGGASNQPQHF	TGTGCCAGCACCCGGGGGGGGGCTAGCAATCAGCCCCAGCATTTT
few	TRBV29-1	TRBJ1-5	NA	CSVGDKSNQPQHF	TGCAGCGTTGGAGACAAAAGCAATCAGCCCCAGCATTTT
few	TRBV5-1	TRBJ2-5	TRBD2	CASNFYLAGQETQYF	TGCGCCAGCAACTTTTACCTAGCGGGGCAAGAGACCCAGTACTTC
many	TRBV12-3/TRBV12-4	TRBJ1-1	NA	CASTVLNTEAFF	TGTGCCAGCACAGTTCTGAACACTGAAGCTTTCTTT
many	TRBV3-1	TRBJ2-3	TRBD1	CASSLQGADTQYF	TGTGCCAGCAGCCTCCAGGGGGCAGATACGCAGTATTTT
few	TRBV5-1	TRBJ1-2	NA	CASSPEGELTGYTF	TGCGCCAGCAGCCCGGAGGGGGAACTAACTGGCTACACCTTC
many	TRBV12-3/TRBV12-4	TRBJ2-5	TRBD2	CASNEAGVETQYF	TGTGCCAGCAACGAAGCGGGAGTAGAGACCCAGTACTTC
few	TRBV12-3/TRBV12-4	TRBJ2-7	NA	CASSSEGRYEQYF	TGTGCCAGCAGTTCCGAGGGGCGCTACGAGCAGTACTTC
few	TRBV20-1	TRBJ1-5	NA	CSASKEYSNQPQHF	TGCAGTGCTAGCAAGGAGTATAGCAATCAGCCCCAGCATTTT
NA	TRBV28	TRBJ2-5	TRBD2	CASSGTSGGPQETQYF	TGTGCCAGCAGCGGGACTAGCGGGGGGCCCCAAGAGACCCAGTACTTC
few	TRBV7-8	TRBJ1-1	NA	CASSPPNEAFF	TGTGCCAGCAGCCCCCCCAATGAAGCTTTCTTT
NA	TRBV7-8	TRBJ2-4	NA	CASSQGGAKNIQYF	TGTGCCAGCAGCCAGGGGGGTGCCAAAAACATTCAGTACTTC
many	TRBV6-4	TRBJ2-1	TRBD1	CASSASGGLGNEQFF	TGTGCCAGCAGTGCCTCAGGGGGTCTGGGCAATGAGCAGTTCTTC
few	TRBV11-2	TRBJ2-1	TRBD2	CASSLVLTSGEYNEQFF	TGTGCCAGCAGCTTAGTCCTCACTAGCGGAGAGTACAATGAGCAGTTCTTC
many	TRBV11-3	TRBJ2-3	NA	CASSHTPDNTDTQYF	TGTGCCAGCAGCCACACCCCGGACAACACAGATACGCAGTATTTT
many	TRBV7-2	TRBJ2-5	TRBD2	CATGTSVKETQYF	TGTGCCACCGGGACTAGCGTTAAAGAGACCCAGTACTTC
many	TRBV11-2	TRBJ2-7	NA	CASSQVGSYEQYF	TGTGCCAGCAGCCAGGTTGGGTCCTACGAGCAGTACTTC
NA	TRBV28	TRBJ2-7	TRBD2	CASSEPAGVAHEQYF	TGTGCCAGCAGCGAACCGGCGGGAGTTGCCCACGAGCAGTACTTC
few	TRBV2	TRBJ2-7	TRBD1	CASAGQGSYEQYF	TGTGCCAGCGCTGGACAGGGATCCTACGAGCAGTACTTC
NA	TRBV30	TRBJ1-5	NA	CAWRAPGGDQPQHF	TGTGCCTGGAGAGCCCCGGGGGGCGATCAGCCCCAGCATTTT
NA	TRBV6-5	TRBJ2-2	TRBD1	CASSYDRGGSGELFF	TGTGCCAGCAGTTACGACAGGGGCGGATCCGGGGAGCTGTTTTTT
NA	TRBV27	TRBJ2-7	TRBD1	CASSSPDRAHYEQYF	TGTGCCAGCAGTTCCCCGGACAGGGCCCACTACGAGCAGTACTTC
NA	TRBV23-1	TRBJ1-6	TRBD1	CASSGPGQVGSPLHF	TGCGCCAGCAGTGGACCGGGACAGGTTGGATCACCCCTCCACTTT
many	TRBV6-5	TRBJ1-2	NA	CASSYRQTNYGYTF	TGTGCCAGCAGTTACCGGCAGACTAACTATGGCTACACCTTC
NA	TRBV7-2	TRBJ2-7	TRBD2	CASSLGPGGNYEQYF	TGTGCCAGCAGCTTAGGCCCGGGGGGGAACTACGAGCAGTACTTC
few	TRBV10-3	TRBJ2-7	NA	CAISDIVLSNEQYF	TGTGCCATCAGTGATATTGTGCTCTCGAACGAGCAGTACTTC
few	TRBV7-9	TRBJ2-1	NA	CASSSGTRSSYNEQFF	TGTGCCAGCAGCTCCGGGACAAGGAGCTCCTACAATGAGCAGTTCTTC
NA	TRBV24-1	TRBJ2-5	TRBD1	CATSDFLWTGLQETQYF	TGTGCCACCAGTGATTTTCTCTGGACAGGCCTCCAAGAGACCCAGTACTTC
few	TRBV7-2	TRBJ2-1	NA	CASSLGRISSYNEQFF	TGTGCCAGCAGCTTAGGGCGGATTAGCTCCTACAATGAGCAGTTCTTC
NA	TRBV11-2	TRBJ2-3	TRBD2	CASTRGGRGTDTQYF	TGTGCCAGCACCCGGGGAGGGCGCGGCACAGATACGCAGTATTTT
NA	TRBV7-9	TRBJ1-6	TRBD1	CASSSPDRGVSSPLHF	TGTGCCAGCAGCTCCCCCGACAGGGGTGTAAGTTCACCCCTCCACTTT
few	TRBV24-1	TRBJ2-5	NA	CATSGPGLQETQYF	TGTGCCACCAGTGGTCCGGGTCTCCAAGAGACCCAGTACTTC
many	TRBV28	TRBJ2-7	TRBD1	CASRSQGVYEQYF	TGTGCCAGCAGAAGCCAGGGGGTATACGAGCAGTACTTC
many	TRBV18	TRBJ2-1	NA	CASSPASNEQFF	TGTGCCAGCTCACCAGCATCCAATGAGCAGTTCTTC
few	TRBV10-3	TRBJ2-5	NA	CAINDRGLQETQYF	TGTGCCATCAATGATAGGGGCCTCCAAGAGACCCAGTACTTC
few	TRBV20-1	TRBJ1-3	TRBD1	CSAFGTGSGNTIYF	TGCAGTGCTTTCGGGACAGGCTCTGGAAACACCATATATTTT
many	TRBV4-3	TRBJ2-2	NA	CASSHLQGGPGGELFF	TGCGCCAGCAGCCACTTACAGGGTGGCCCGGGGGGGGAGCTGTTTTTT
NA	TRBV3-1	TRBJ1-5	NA	CASSLRTENQPQHF	TGTGCCAGCAGCCTGCGGACGGAAAATCAGCCCCAGCATTTT
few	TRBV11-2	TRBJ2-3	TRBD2	CASSLSGGGTDTQYF	TGTGCCAGCAGCTTGTCTGGCGGGGGTACAGATACGCAGTATTTT
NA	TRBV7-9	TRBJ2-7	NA	CASSSGTRANYEQYF	TGTGCCAGCAGCTCCGGGACCCGCGCTAACTACGAGCAGTACTTC
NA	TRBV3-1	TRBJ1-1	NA	CASSHREDTEAFF	TGTGCCAGCAGCCACAGGGAGGACACTGAAGCTTTCTTT
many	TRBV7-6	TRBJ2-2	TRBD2	CASSLATSGKNTGELFF	TGTGCCAGCAGCTTAGCGACTAGCGGGAAGAACACCGGGGAGCTGTTTTTT
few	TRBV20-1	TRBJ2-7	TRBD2	CSAAMGLAGGLYEQYF	TGCAGTGCTGCTATGGGACTAGCGGGAGGGCTCTACGAGCAGTACTTC
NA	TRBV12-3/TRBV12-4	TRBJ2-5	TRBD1	CARSLAGTGVTRNQETQYF	TGTGCCCGCAGTTTAGCCGGGACAGGGGTAACAAGGAACCAAGAGACCCAGTACTTC
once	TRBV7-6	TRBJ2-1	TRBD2	CASSDGLAGANEQFF	TGTGCCAGCAGCGATGGACTAGCGGGGGCGAATGAGCAGTTCTTC
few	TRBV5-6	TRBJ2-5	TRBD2	CASSVGLAGGRETQYF	TGTGCCAGCAGCGTGGGACTAGCGGGAGGAAGGGAGACCCAGTACTTC